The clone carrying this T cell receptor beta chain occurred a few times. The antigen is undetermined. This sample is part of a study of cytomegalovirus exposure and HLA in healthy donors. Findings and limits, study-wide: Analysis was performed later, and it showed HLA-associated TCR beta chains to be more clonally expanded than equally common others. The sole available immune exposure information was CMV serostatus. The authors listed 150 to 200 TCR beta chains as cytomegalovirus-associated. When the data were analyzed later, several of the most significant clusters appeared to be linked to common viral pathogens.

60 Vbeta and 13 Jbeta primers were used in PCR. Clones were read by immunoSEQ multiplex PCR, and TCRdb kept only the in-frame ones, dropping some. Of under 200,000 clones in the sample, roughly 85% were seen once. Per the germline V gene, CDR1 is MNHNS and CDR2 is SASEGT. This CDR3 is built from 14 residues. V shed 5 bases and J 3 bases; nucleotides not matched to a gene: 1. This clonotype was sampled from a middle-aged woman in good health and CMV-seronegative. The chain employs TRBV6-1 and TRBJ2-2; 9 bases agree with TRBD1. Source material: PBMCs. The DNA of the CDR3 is TGTGCCAGCAGTTGGGACAGGGACACCGGGGAGCTGTTTTTT. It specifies CASSWDRDTGELFF.